This T cell receptor (beta chain) comes out of a study of blood T cell repertoires in COVID-19. Study at large: From T cells, B-cell-depleted T cells, or PBMCs came the material, which was cDNA or gDNA.

Authors' methods: Amplification of reference gene primers was used by the study to estimate nucleated cell counts. Here immunoSEQ multiplex PCR was the method, and the copy in TCRdb shows in-frame clones only, minus some. The DNA gave D and trimming, while V, J and clone size come from that table. Of 120,000 or so clones listed, 70% to 90% are singletons. The CDR3 length is 13 residues. Between the trimmed V and J ends, which lost 0 bases and 6 bases, there was a span of 6 bases. The germline V gene encodes CDR1 SGHDN and CDR2 FVKESK. This TCR derives from a woman between 50 and 59 years old with acute or convalescent COVID-19. The sample was peripheral blood. The genes are TRBV14 and TRBJ1-5; D gene ambiguous. CDR3 sequence reads: CASSQDSFQPQHF. The CDR3, as DNA: TGTGCCAGCAGCCAAGATTCTTTTCAGCCCCAGCATTTT.